The 10 T cell receptor beta chains reported below all come from one sample, sequenced in a study of CD8 T cell repertoires and HIV-1 epitope variants. Clones were sequenced by immunoSEQ multiplex PCR, and TCRdb holds only the in-frame ones, with some missing. The repertoire holds tens of thousands of clones, with approximately 70% as singletons. The sample was uncultured baseline CD8+ T cells from peripheral blood mononuclear cells (PBMCs). The receptor set was obtained from a male donor with HIV.

For this clone: Mismatch with germline at one junction end may stem from a read error. The gene calls are TRBV5-4 and TRBJ2-7; TRBD1 might be the D (6 bases). This CDR3 is built from 15 residues. The germline gives CDR1 SGHNT, CDR2 YYREEE (reference sequence). The CDR3 DNA follows: TGTGCCAGCAGTTTGGACAGAAACCCCTCCTACGAGCAGTACTTC. Its protein product is CASSLDRNPSYEQYF.

This clone came up many times. The V call is TRBV6-5, the J call TRBJ1-1; no clear D gene. In germline, CDR1 is MNHEY, CDR2 SVGAGI. The CDR3 extends over 14 amino acids. The germline V and J ends were trimmed by 6 bases and 1 base, with 12 bases remaining between them. The DNA of the CDR3 is TGTGCCAGCAGAGACTTAGAGGGGAACACTGAAGCTTTCTTT. This sequence encodes CASRDLEGNTEAFF.

This clone turned up a few times. The sample contains more than one DNA sequence encoding this CDR3. The chain joins TRBV2 to TRBJ1-2, with D possibly being TRBD1 (5 bases). Germline V CDR1 and CDR2: SNHLY, FYNNEI. V gave up 4 bases and J gave up 5 bases, with 8 bases separating them. There are 12 residues in the CDR3. For the CDR3, the DNA is TGTGCCAGCAGTGGGCAGGGATATGGCTACACCTTC. It is translated as CASSGQGYGYTF.

This clone was observed a handful of times. J is TRBJ2-2 and V is TRBV7-2; D not resolved. The V gene's germline CDR1 is SGHTA and CDR2 FQGNSA. The CDR3 is 14 amino acids. V gave up 4 bases and J gave up 7 bases, with 13 bases separating them. CDR3 coding DNA: TGTGCCAGCAGCTACACATCCCTGAACGGGGAGCTGTTTTTT. This translates into CASSYTSLNGELFF.

V usage is TRBV5-6 and J usage is TRBJ2-1; TRBD2 might be the D (6 bases). V lost 0 bases to trimming and J lost 8 bases, with 9 bases between them. Germline values: CDR1 SGHDT, CDR2 YYEEEE. The CDR3 is 13 amino acids. CDR3 sequence (DNA): TGTGCCAGCAGCTTGGCTTGGGGGGATGAGCAGTTCTTC. Translating it yields CASSLAWGDEQFF.

The genes are TRBV7-9 and TRBJ2-7; 10 bases are a match to TRBD2. The CDR3 runs to 14 residues. With 5 bases clipped from V and 4 bases from J, the junction kept 5 bases outside the gene matches. CDR1 is SEHNR and CDR2 is FQNEAQ in the germline V gene (reference sequence). The CDR3 spells CASSHELAGYEQYF. DNA for the CDR3: TGTGCCAGCAGCCACGAACTAGCGGGGTACGAGCAGTACTTC.

This CDR3 is CASSQGLGANYGYTF. Here the CDR3 DNA reads TGTGCCAGCAGCCAAGGTTTGGGTGCTAACTATGGCTACACCTTC. The rearrangement uses TRBV14 and TRBJ1-2; unclear D gene. V shed 1 base and J shed 0 bases, with 9 bases lying between them. Germline assignment: CDR1 SGHDN and CDR2 FVKESK. CDR3 length: 15 residues.

This chain joins TRBV5-6 and TRBJ2-7; 11 bases agree with TRBD1. This CDR3 is built from 14 residues. With 6 bases clipped from V and 6 bases from J, the junction kept 8 bases outside the gene matches. Germline V gene data show CDR1 as SGHDT and CDR2 as YYEEEE. CDR3 sequence reads: CASKDRGLVGEQYF. CDR3 nucleotides: TGTGCCAGCAAGGACAGGGGGCTAGTAGGCGAGCAGTACTTC. The complete variable domain, with remaining parts taken from reference TRBV5-6 and TRBJ2-7, reads DAGVTQSPTHLIKTRGQQVTLRCSPKSGHDTVSWYQQALGQGPQFIFQYYEEEERQRGNFPDRFSGHQFPNYSSELNVNALLLGDSALYLCASKDRGLVGEQYFGPGTRLTVT.

This clone has only a few counts. V and J are TRBV6-5 and TRBJ1-2, with D hard to call. The CDR3 is made up of 12 amino acids. V lost 5 bases and J 3 bases, leaving 7 bases between the germline ends. The germline gives CDR1 MNHEY, CDR2 SVGAGI. Here the CDR3 reads CASSQRDYGYTF. The CDR3 bases are TGTGCCAGCAGTCAAAGGGACTATGGCTACACCTTC.

As concerns this clone: Germline and junction disagree at one end, which may indicate a read error. The rearrangement joins TRBV7-7 to TRBJ2-2, with D perhaps TRBD2 (5 bases). CDR3 length equals 12 residues. Germline V CDR1 and CDR2: SSHAT, FNYEAQ (reference sequence). The CDR3 here is CASSLEGGELFF. As DNA, the CDR3 is TGTGCTAGCAGCTTAGAGGGCGGGGAGCTGTTTTTT.